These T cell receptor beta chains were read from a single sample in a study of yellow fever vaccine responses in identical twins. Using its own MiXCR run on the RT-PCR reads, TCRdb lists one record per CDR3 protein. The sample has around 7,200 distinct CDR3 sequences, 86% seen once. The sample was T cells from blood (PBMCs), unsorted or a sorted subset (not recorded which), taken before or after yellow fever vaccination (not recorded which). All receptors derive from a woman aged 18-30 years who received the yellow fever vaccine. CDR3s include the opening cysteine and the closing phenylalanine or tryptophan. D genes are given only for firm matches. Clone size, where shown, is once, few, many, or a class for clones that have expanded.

DNA: TGCAGTGCTAGACCGGGACTAGCGGGAAAGACGAACACCGGGGAGCTGTTTTTT; CDR3: CSARPGLAGKTNTGELFF; D: TRBD2; J: TRBJ2-2; size: .; V: TRBV20-1
DNA: TGTGCCAGCAGCAAGGGGCTAGTGTACAATGAGCAGTTCTTC; CDR3: CASSKGLVYNEQFF; D: .; J: TRBJ2-1; size: .; V: TRBV21-1
DNA: TGTGCCAGCAGCAACAGGGGGCGGAACACCGGGGAGCTGTTTTTT; CDR3: CASSNRGRNTGELFF; D: TRBD1; J: TRBJ2-2; size: .; V: TRBV11-3
DNA: TGTGCCAGCAGCTTAGATTCGGCCCCCTACGAGCAGTACTTC; CDR3: CASSLDSAPYEQYF; D: .; J: TRBJ2-7; size: once; V: TRBV11-3
DNA: TGCAGCGTGGATTGGGGCAAAGGAACAGATACGCAGTATTTT; CDR3: CSVDWGKGTDTQYF; D: .; J: TRBJ2-3; size: .; V: TRBV29-1
DNA: TGTGCCAGCAGTACAACCTCCTACAATGAGCAGTTCTTC; CDR3: CASSTTSYNEQFF; D: .; J: TRBJ2-1; size: .; V: TRBV27
DNA: TGTGCCAGCAGTTTATCTAGGACTGGGGGCAGTGAGCAGTTCTTC; CDR3: CASSLSRTGGSEQFF; D: .; J: TRBJ2-1; size: .; V: TRBV6-2/TRBV6-3
DNA: TGTGCCAGCAGTTACCCGCAGGGGATTTGGGATGGCTACACCTTC; CDR3: CASSYPQGIWDGYTF; D: .; J: TRBJ1-2; size: .; V: TRBV6-7
DNA: TGCAGTGCTAGATTCCGGTTGCCCAGGGGGGGAAAACTGTTTTTT; CDR3: CSARFRLPRGGKLFF; D: TRBD1; J: TRBJ1-4; size: .; V: TRBV20-1
DNA: TGTGCCAGCTCACCCGCAGCTAGTGTTAGTGAGCAGTTCTTC; CDR3: CASSPAASVSEQFF; D: .; J: TRBJ2-1; size: .; V: TRBV18
DNA: TGTGCCGGGGGTAAGGACAGGGGGGACTACGAGCAGTACTTC; CDR3: CAGGKDRGDYEQYF; D: TRBD1; J: TRBJ2-7; size: .; V: TRBV2
DNA: TGTGCCAGCAGCCAAGTACGGGGGGCGAGTGAAGCTTTCTTT; CDR3: CASSQVRGASEAFF; D: .; J: TRBJ1-1; size: few; V: TRBV3-1
DNA: TGTGCCAGCAGCTTGAACACAGGGGGCAATCAGCCCCAGCATTTT; CDR3: CASSLNTGGNQPQHF; D: TRBD1; J: TRBJ1-5; size: few; V: TRBV7-2
DNA: TGTGCCAGCAGTGTAACAATCCAGACGGACGGCTACACCTTC; CDR3: CASSVTIQTDGYTF; D: .; J: TRBJ1-2; size: .; V: TRBV2
DNA: TGTGCCAGCAGTTTACCCCTAGCGAACCTAGCCAAAAACATTCAGTACTTC; CDR3: CASSLPLANLAKNIQYF; D: .; J: TRBJ2-4; size: .; V: TRBV12-3/TRBV12-4
DNA: TGTGCCAGCAGCATGACAGGGGGTTACACTGAAGCTTTCTTT; CDR3: CASSMTGGYTEAFF; D: TRBD1; J: TRBJ1-1; size: .; V: TRBV5-5
DNA: TGTGCCAGCAGCCCGCTAGCGGGAGTACCAAATGAGCAGTTCTTC; CDR3: CASSPLAGVPNEQFF; D: TRBD2; J: TRBJ2-1; size: few; V: TRBV13
DNA: TGTGCCAGCAGTTTAGCCGGGGGGAACACAGATACGCAGTATTTT; CDR3: CASSLAGGNTDTQYF; D: TRBD2; J: TRBJ2-3; size: .; V: TRBV12-3/TRBV12-4
DNA: TGTGCCAGCTCACCCCTGACGGGGGAATACAATGAGCAGTTCTTC; CDR3: CASSPLTGEYNEQFF; D: .; J: TRBJ2-1; size: .; V: TRBV18
DNA: TGTGCCAGCAGCTTGGGGGATTTCTCCTACAATGAGCAGTTCTTC; CDR3: CASSLGDFSYNEQFF; D: .; J: TRBJ2-1; size: .; V: TRBV5-5
DNA: TGTGCCAGCAGCCAAGAGAAACACAGCCCCTACGAGCAGTACTTC; CDR3: CASSQEKHSPYEQYF; D: .; J: TRBJ2-7; size: .; V: TRBV4-2
DNA: TGTGCCAGCAGTTCCCCCAGCAGGGACACTGAAGCTTTCTTT; CDR3: CASSSPSRDTEAFF; D: .; J: TRBJ1-1; size: .; V: TRBV28
DNA: TGCAGTGCTAGAGATGTAACAGGGAAAGCAGATACGCAGTATTTT; CDR3: CSARDVTGKADTQYF; D: .; J: TRBJ2-3; size: .; V: TRBV20-1
DNA: TGTGCCACCAGTGCACACACAGGTCTACCCTACGAGCAGTACTTC; CDR3: CATSAHTGLPYEQYF; D: .; J: TRBJ2-7; size: .; V: TRBV24-1
DNA: TGTGCCAGCAGTTTAAGCAGGGAGAGCAATCAGCCCCAGCATTTT; CDR3: CASSLSRESNQPQHF; D: .; J: TRBJ1-5; size: .; V: TRBV28
DNA: TGCGCCAGCAGCTCCAGTCCCGGGACAGGGGGCCTAATCCCCTACGAGCAGTACTTC; CDR3: CASSSSPGTGGLIPYEQYF; D: TRBD1; J: TRBJ2-7; size: .; V: TRBV4-3
DNA: TGTGCCAGCAGCCTGACAGGGATGAAGGAGGGCTACGAGCAGTACTTC; CDR3: CASSLTGMKEGYEQYF; D: .; J: TRBJ2-7; size: .; V: TRBV14
DNA: TGTGCCAGCAGTTCTCACATCGGCCCGTACACCGGGGAGCTGTTTTTT; CDR3: CASSSHIGPYTGELFF; D: .; J: TRBJ2-2; size: .; V: TRBV6-2/TRBV6-3
DNA: TGTGCCACCAGTGATTCATTAGGGTACAATGAGCAGTTCTTC; CDR3: CATSDSLGYNEQFF; D: .; J: TRBJ2-1; size: .; V: TRBV24-1
DNA: TGTGCCAGCAGCTCCCCGACTAGCGGGAGAACAGATACGCAGTATTTT; CDR3: CASSSPTSGRTDTQYF; D: TRBD2; J: TRBJ2-3; size: .; V: TRBV11-2
DNA: TGTGCCAGCAGGGGAGGGACACGGGGACGGAACACTGAAGCTTTCTTT; CDR3: CASRGGTRGRNTEAFF; D: .; J: TRBJ1-1; size: .; V: TRBV28
DNA: TGTGCCAGTAGTATAGCGGCTAGCGGTGTCTACGAGCAGTACTTC; CDR3: CASSIAASGVYEQYF; D: TRBD2; J: TRBJ2-7; size: .; V: TRBV19
DNA: TGTGCCAGCAGCATCCCGGGACTGGGGGAGCTGTTTTTT; CDR3: CASSIPGLGELFF; D: .; J: TRBJ2-2; size: .; V: TRBV11-1
DNA: TGTGCCAGCAGTTTACTATCTGGGGCCAACGTCCTGACTTTC; CDR3: CASSLLSGANVLTF; D: .; J: TRBJ2-6; size: .; V: TRBV12-3/TRBV12-4
DNA: TGCGCCAGCATTCCAGAGGGGACTAGAATTCTATACAATGAGCAGTTCTTC; CDR3: CASIPEGTRILYNEQFF; D: TRBD2; J: TRBJ2-1; size: once; V: TRBV23-1
DNA: TGCGCCAGCAGCTTGGTAGCTAGCAGCTACGAGCAGTACTTC; CDR3: CASSLVASSYEQYF; D: .; J: TRBJ2-7; size: once; V: TRBV5-1
DNA: TGTGCCAGCAGCCCAACCGGGTGGTCGCTTTACGAGCAGTACTTC; CDR3: CASSPTGWSLYEQYF; D: .; J: TRBJ2-7; size: .; V: TRBV28
DNA: TGTGCCAGCAGCTTATCAGGCAGGGGCCACGAGCAGTACTTC; CDR3: CASSLSGRGHEQYF; D: .; J: TRBJ2-7; size: .; V: TRBV11-1
DNA: TGTGCCAGCAGTTCGACTGATTACTATGGCTACACCTTC; CDR3: CASSSTDYYGYTF; D: .; J: TRBJ1-2; size: .; V: TRBV28
DNA: TGTGCCAGCAGCCAAGTTGTTCAGGGGGCAAGCAAAAACATTCAGTACTTC; CDR3: CASSQVVQGASKNIQYF; D: TRBD1; J: TRBJ2-4; size: .; V: TRBV14
DNA: TGTGCCAGCAGCTCCAGCTTGAACTATCAGCCCCAGCATTTT; CDR3: CASSSSLNYQPQHF; D: .; J: TRBJ1-5; size: .; V: TRBV7-1
DNA: TGCAGTGCCACGCGGACAGTCCAAGAGACCCAGTACTTC; CDR3: CSATRTVQETQYF; D: .; J: TRBJ2-5; size: .; V: TRBV20-1
DNA: TGTGCCAGCAGCTTTTCGGGGTCCTCCTACAATGAGCAGTTCTTC; CDR3: CASSFSGSSYNEQFF; D: .; J: TRBJ2-1; size: .; V: TRBV11-1
DNA: TGTGCCAGCAGCACCGCCTGGACTAGCGGGAGGGCTACAGATACGCAGTATTTT; CDR3: CASSTAWTSGRATDTQYF; D: TRBD2; J: TRBJ2-3; size: .; V: TRBV5-4
DNA: TGTGCCAGCTCACCAGGACCGAACACTGAAGCTTTCTTT; CDR3: CASSPGPNTEAFF; D: .; J: TRBJ1-1; size: .; V: TRBV18
DNA: TGTGCCAGCAGCGATGGCCCTAATCAGCCCCAGCATTTT; CDR3: CASSDGPNQPQHF; D: .; J: TRBJ1-5; size: .; V: TRBV7-3
DNA: TGCGCCAGCAGTCAAGGGAGGGCGGAGAACGGCAATCAGCCCCAGCATTTT; CDR3: CASSQGRAENGNQPQHF; D: .; J: TRBJ1-5; size: few; V: TRBV23-1